The clone carrying this T cell receptor (beta chain) was seen ten or more times. What it binds is unknown. The ends lost 6 bases at V and 2 bases at J; junction bases unmatched: 6. Germline values: CDR1 SGHTA, CDR2 FQGNSA. This CDR3 has 15 residues. This entry belongs to a study of T cell repertoires in cytomegalovirus infection. TCRdb re-analysed the reads in MiXCR, keeping a single row per CDR3 protein. The sample lists 650,000 to 900,000 distinct CDR3 sequences, approximately 30% occurring once. The source material was cultured CD8+ T cells from PBMCs, sampled from culture after CMV antigen stimulation. This clonotype was obtained from a human donor in good health (CMV status not recorded). Some clones in this sample may be carry-over from other donors' samples. This chain links TRBV7-2 with TRBJ2-7; 11 bases are shared with TRBD2. The CDR3: CASRSFSGGAYEQYV. The CDR3 bases are TGTGCCAGCAGATCCTTTAGCGGGGGGGCCTACGAGCAGTACGTC.